This record concerns one TCR beta chain sequence. Its antigen is not identified. What made the TCR beta cDNA was 5'RACE template switching with UMIs. TCRdb processed the 5' RACE reads again and assigns one entry to each CDR3 protein, with no DNA. With about 370,000 distinct CDR3 sequences in the sample, the ten largest clones hold about 10%. This CDR3 comprises 13 residues. The germline CDR1 and CDR2 sequences are SGHRS and YFSETQ. The sample belongs to a study of T cells expressing NK-cell markers. In the study overall: Sorted CD3+CD56+NKG2C+, CD3+CD56+NKG2C- and CD3+CD56-NKG2C+ T cells supplied TCR beta repertoires.

Study results and caveats: In several donors, dominant CD3+CD56+NKG2C+ clonotypes ranked among the top 10 CD8+ clonotypes. Whether expanded NKG2C+ T cell clones were HCMV-specific remained unclear.

This clonotype was sampled from a woman in her fifties or sixties in good health. V and J are TRBV5-1 and TRBJ1-1. The sample was blood T cells: a sorted CD56 or NKG2C T cell subset, CD4+ or CD8+ T cells, or bulk PBMC T cells (not recorded which). This CDR3 reads CASSSHVNTEAFF.